One TCR beta chain is described in this entry. Antigen unknown. This specimen belongs to a study of OX40 agonist ivuxolimab in advanced cancers. Study observations and caveats: By week 6 at 0.1 to 3.0 mg/kg, blood CD4+ and CD8+ T cells had expanded clonally. What antigens the expanded peripheral T cells recognized was never established.

The germline V gene has CDR1 SGHVS and CDR2 FQNEAQ. Trimming removed 0 bases from V and 3 bases from J, with 8 bases in between. This CDR3 region has 14 residues. Using immunoSEQ multiplex PCR, the repertoire was profiled, and TCRdb retains in-frame clones only, with some absent. The table shows 15,000 to 20,000 clones, with roughly four fifths occurring only once. Material: CD4+ or CD8+ T cells sorted from blood, obtained in a trial of the OX40 agonist ivuxolimab. The clonotype comes from an adult with an advanced solid tumor such as melanoma, head and neck, liver or kidney cancer. The rearrangement uses TRBV7-8 and TRBJ2-5; D remains unclear. CDR3 DNA sequence: TGTGCCAGCAGCTTAGCCCAAATTAAAGAGACCCAGTACTTC. It codes for CASSLAQIKETQYF.